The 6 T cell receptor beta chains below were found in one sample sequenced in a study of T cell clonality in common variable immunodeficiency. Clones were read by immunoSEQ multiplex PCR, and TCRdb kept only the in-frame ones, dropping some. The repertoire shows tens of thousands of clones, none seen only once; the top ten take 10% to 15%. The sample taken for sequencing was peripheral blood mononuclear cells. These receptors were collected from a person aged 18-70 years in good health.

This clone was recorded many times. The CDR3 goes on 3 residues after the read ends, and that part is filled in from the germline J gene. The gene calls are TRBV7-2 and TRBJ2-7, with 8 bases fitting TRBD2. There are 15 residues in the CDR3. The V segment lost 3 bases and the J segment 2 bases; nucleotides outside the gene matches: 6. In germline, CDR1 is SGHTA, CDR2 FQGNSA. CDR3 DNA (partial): TGTGCCAGCAGCTTGTGGGCGGGGGGCACCTACGAG. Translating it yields CASSLWAGGTYE. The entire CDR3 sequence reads CASSLWAGGTYEQYF. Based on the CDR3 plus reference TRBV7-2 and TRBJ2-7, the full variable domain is GAGVSQSPSNKVTEKGKDVELRCDPISGHTALYWYRQSLGQGLEFLIYFQGNSAPDKSGLPSDRFSAERTGGSVSTLTIQRTQQEDSAVYLCASSLWAGGTYEQYFGPGTRLTVT.

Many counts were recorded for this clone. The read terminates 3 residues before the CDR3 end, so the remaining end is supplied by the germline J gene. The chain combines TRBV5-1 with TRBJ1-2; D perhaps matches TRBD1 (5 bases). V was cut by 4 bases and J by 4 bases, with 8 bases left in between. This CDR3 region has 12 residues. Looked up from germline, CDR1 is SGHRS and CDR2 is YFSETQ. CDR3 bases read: TGCGCCAGCAGCGGGGCGGCCTATGGC. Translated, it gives CASSGAAYG. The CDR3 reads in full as CASSGAAYGYTF.

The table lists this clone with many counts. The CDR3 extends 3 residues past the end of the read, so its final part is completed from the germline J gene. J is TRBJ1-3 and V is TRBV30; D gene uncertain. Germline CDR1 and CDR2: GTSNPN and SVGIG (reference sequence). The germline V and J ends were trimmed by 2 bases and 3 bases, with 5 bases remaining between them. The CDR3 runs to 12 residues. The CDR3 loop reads CAWSTDGNTIYF. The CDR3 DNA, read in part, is TGTGCCTGGAGTACAGATGGAAACACC. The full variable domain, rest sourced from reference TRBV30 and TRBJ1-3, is SQTIHQWPATLVQPVGSPLSLECTVEGTSNPNLYWYRQAAGRGLQLLFYSVGIGQISSEVPQNLSASRPQDRQFILSSKKLLLSDSGFYLCAWSTDGNTIYFGEGSWLTVV.

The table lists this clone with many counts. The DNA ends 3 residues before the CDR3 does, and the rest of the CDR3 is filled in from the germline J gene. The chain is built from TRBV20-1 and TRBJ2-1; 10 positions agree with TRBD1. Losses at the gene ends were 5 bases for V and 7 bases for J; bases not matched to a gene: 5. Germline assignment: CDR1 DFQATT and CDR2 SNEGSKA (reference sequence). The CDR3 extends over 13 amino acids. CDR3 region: CSAGGQGGNEQFF. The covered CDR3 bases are TGCAGTGCTGGAGGACAGGGGGGTAATGAG.

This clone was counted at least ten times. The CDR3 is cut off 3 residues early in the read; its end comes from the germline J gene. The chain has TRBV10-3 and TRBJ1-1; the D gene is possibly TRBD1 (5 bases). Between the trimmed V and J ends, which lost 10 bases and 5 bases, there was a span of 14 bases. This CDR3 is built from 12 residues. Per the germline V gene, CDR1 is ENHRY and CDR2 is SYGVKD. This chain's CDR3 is CATSGIRTEAFF. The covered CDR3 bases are TGTGCCACCTCAGGGATAAGAACTGAA.

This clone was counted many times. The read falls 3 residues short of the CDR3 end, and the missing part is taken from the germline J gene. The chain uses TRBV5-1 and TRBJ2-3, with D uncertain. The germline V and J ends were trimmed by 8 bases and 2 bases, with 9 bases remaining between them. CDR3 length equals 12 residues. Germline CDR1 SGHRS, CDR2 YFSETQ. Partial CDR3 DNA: TGCGCCAGTCAACAGAACACAGATACG. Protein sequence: CASQQNTDT. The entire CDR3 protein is CASQQNTDTQYF.